These 24 T cell receptor beta chains originate from one sample sequenced in a study of neurological immune-mediated disorders. TCRdb processed the 5' RACE reads anew with MiXCR; each CDR3 protein has one entry. The sample yields about 65,000 distinct CDR3 sequences, approximately 4.1% seen once. The sample comprised PBMCs. Receptor source: a man aged 50 or older with multiple sclerosis.

The table lists this clonotype with a few counts. The V call is TRBV9, the J call TRBJ1-1; 7 positions agree with TRBD1. V lost 3 bases and J lost 0; bases outside the gene matches: 5. Germline V gene data show CDR1 as SGDLS and CDR2 as YYNGEE. This CDR3 region has 15 residues. The DNA of the CDR3 is TGTGCCAGCAGCGGACAGGGTCGGTTGAACACTGAAGCTTTCTTT. This gives the protein CASSGQGRLNTEAFF.

This clonotype was seen repeatedly, ten times or more. The J gene is TRBJ2-3, the V gene TRBV6-2 or TRBV6-3, with D possibly called TRBD1 or TRBD2 (6 bases each). V was cut by 0 bases and J by 5 bases, with 12 bases left in between. The CDR3 length is 15 residues. Germline CDR1 and CDR2: MNHEY and SVGEGT. CDR3 sequence reads: CASSYSRGARDTQYF. CDR3 DNA sequence: TGTGCCAGCAGTTACTCGAGGGGGGCAAGAGATACGCAGTATTTT.

The chain carries TRBV18 and TRBJ1-2, with 10 bases aligning to TRBD1. This CDR3 is built from 14 residues. V lost 6 bases, J lost 2 bases, and 3 bases stayed unmatched. CDR1 and CDR2 (germline): KGHSH, LQKENI. CDR3 sequence: CASSPDRGNYGYTF. Written as DNA, the CDR3 is TGTGCCAGCTCCCCGGACAGGGGGAACTATGGCTACACCTTC. Using reference TRBV18 and TRBJ1-2 for the parts outside the CDR3, the full variable domain is NAGVMQNPRHLVRRRGQEARLRCSPMKGHSHVYWYRQLPEEGLKFMVYLQKENIIDESGMPKERFSAEFPKEGPSILRIQQVVRGDSAAYFCASSPDRGNYGYTFGSGTRLTVV.

This clonotype was recorded many times. The CDR3 protein is CASSTSGNEQFF. The CDR3 DNA is TGCGCCAGCAGCACCAGCGGGAATGAGCAGTTCTTC. The chain recombines TRBV5-1 with TRBJ2-1; TRBD2 is a possible D gene (6 bases). The germline V gene has CDR1 SGHRS and CDR2 YFSETQ. CDR3 size: 12 residues. Trimming cost V 4 bases and J 7 bases, with 9 bases left between them.

This clonotype was counted between two and nine times. The V gene is TRBV20-1, the J gene TRBJ2-4; 7 bases are shared with TRBD1. The length of the CDR3 is 12 residues. Germline V gene data show CDR1 as DFQATT and CDR2 as SNEGSKA (reference sequence). Germline trimming cut 6 bases from V and 6 bases from J; bases unmatched to any gene: 5. DNA of the CDR3: TGCAGTGCCGTACAGGGGTTAAACATTCAGTACTTC. Translating it yields CSAVQGLNIQYF.

This clonotype was picked up many times. The V and J genes are TRBV20-1 and TRBJ2-5; the match to TRBD2 covers 8 bases. This CDR3 has 14 residues. Germline CDR1 and CDR2: DFQATT and SNEGSKA (reference sequence). Unmatched junction bases numbered 12, after V lost 5 bases and J lost 7 bases. The CDR3 region has the DNA TGCAGTGCTCGGGAGAGCGGGGGCGGAGGGACCCAGTACTTC. It codes for CSARESGGGGTQYF.

Sample share makes this clonotype medium-sized. J is TRBJ2-2 and V is TRBV12-3 or TRBV12-4; no reliable D call. This CDR3 is built from 14 residues. With 1 base removed from V and 3 bases from J, the gap between germline ends came to 6 bases. CDR3 coding DNA: TGTGCCAGCAGTTTAGACTCCCACACCGGGGAGCTGTTTTTT. Its translation: CASSLDSHTGELFF.

The table lists this clonotype with many counts. The chain carries TRBV7-8 and TRBJ2-3; D is undetermined. Germline values: CDR1 SGHVS, CDR2 FQNEAQ. The CDR3 spans 14 residues. V lost 1 base and J lost 2, with 7 bases in between. The CDR3 DNA sequence: TGTGCCAGCAGCTTAGGAGCATTCACAGATACGCAGTATTTT. This sequence encodes CASSLGAFTDTQYF.

There are many counts of this clonotype. The gene calls are TRBV5-1 and TRBJ2-1; the match to TRBD2 covers 7 bases. The CDR3 is 12 amino acids. The V and J ends lost 4 bases and 5 bases, in that order; junction bases with no gene match: 0. Germline values: CDR1 SGHRS, CDR2 YFSETQ. The CDR3 nucleotides read TGCGCCAGCAGCCGGGGGGACAATGAGCAGTTCTTC. Translating it yields CASSRGDNEQFF.

The sample holds many counts of this clonotype. The V call is TRBV27, the J call TRBJ2-7, with 13 bases identical to TRBD2. The CDR3 has 16 residues. Germline lookup yields CDR1 MNHEY and CDR2 SMNVEV (reference sequence). With 8 bases clipped from V and 2 bases from J, the junction kept 9 bases outside the gene matches. Here the CDR3 reads CASGRLAGGRTYEQYF. The CDR3, as DNA: TGTGCCAGCGGACGACTAGCGGGGGGAAGAACCTACGAGCAGTACTTC.

This clonotype was seen ten or more times. This rearrangement joins TRBV19 to TRBJ2-3; D ambiguous. The V end was cut by 8 bases, the J end by 2 bases, with 8 bases between. Germline V CDR1 and CDR2: LNHDA, SQIVND (reference sequence). This CDR3 comprises 12 residues. The CDR3 DNA follows: TGTGCCAGTTCACGACCCACAGATACGCAGTATTTT. It encodes CASSRPTDTQYF.

Points on this clonotype: One junction end disagrees with the germline gene, perhaps due to a read error. This chain uses TRBV12-3 or TRBV12-4 with TRBJ1-6, with no clear D. CDR3 length: 12 amino acids. DNA of the CDR3: TGTGCCAGCAGTTTAGGCCGCTGGACCCTCAACTTT. This codes for CASSLGRWTLNF.

This clonotype was recorded at least ten times. The chain carries TRBV20-1 and TRBJ1-2, with no clear D. The length of the CDR3 is 11 residues. Per germline, CDR1 DFQATT and CDR2 SNEGSKA (reference sequence). The V end lost 4 bases, the J end lost 3 bases, and 6 bases lay between the germline ends. The CDR3: CSAIQHYGYTF. The CDR3 coding sequence is TGCAGTGCTATTCAACACTATGGCTACACCTTC.

The J gene is TRBJ2-2, the V gene TRBV4-1; TRBD1 aligns across 8 bases. CDR1 is MGHRA, CDR2 YSYEKL, per germline. There are 18 residues in the CDR3. The junction had 10 bases not matched to a gene; V was cut back by 0 bases and J by 4 bases. The CDR3 DNA is TGCGCCAGCAGCCAAGATTTTAGGCAGGGGGCGCTCACCGGGGAGCTGTTTTTT. It specifies CASSQDFRQGALTGELFF.

This clonotype was counted at least ten times. This sequence joins TRBV5-5 and TRBJ1-2, with D uncertain. Germline-derived CDR1 and CDR2 are SGHKS and YYEKEE (reference sequence). Trimming took off 0 bases at V and 4 bases at J, with 10 bases between the two ends. The CDR3 has 14 residues. CDR3: CASSLGMAGYGYTF. CDR3 DNA sequence: TGTGCCAGCAGCTTGGGTATGGCGGGCTATGGCTACACCTTC. The full variable domain, rest sourced from reference TRBV5-5 and TRBJ1-2, is DAGVTQSPTHLIKTRGQQVTLRCSPISGHKSVSWYQQVLGQGPQFIFQYYEKEERGRGNFPDRFSARQFPNYSSELNVNALLLGDSALYLCASSLGMAGYGYTFGSGTRLTVV.

This clonotype came up many times. In DNA, the CDR3 is TGTGCCAGCAGCACAACAGGGGTGGAGCAGTACTTC. This encodes CASSTTGVEQYF. This chain uses TRBV7-8 with TRBJ2-7; 7 bases are shared with TRBD1. In germline, CDR1 is SGHVS, CDR2 FQNEAQ. This CDR3 region has 12 residues. Trimming took 5 bases from V and 7 from J; bases not matched to a gene: 5.

In this sample, this clonotype turned up many times. The chain is built from TRBV29-1 and TRBJ2-3; either TRBD1 or TRBD2 may supply D (5 bases each). Germline CDR1 reads SQVTM; CDR2 reads ANQGSEA. The CDR3 is made up of 14 amino acids. Trimming cost V 7 bases and J 3 bases, with 17 bases left between them. CDR3 bases: TGCAGCGCCGCCCCGGGACCGGCGACAGATACGCAGTATTTT. This gives the protein CSAAPGPATDTQYF.

This clonotype was seen at least ten times. This sequence joins TRBV12-3 or TRBV12-4 and TRBJ2-1; the D is unclear. Trimming removed 5 bases at V and 4 bases at J, with 15 bases between. The length of the CDR3 is 15 residues. The CDR3 sequence: CASSPLATPYNEQFF. The CDR3 nucleotides read TGTGCCAGCAGTCCTTTAGCTACACCGTACAATGAGCAGTTCTTC.

This clonotype was observed at least ten times. The chain carries TRBV20-1 and TRBJ2-3; D is perhaps TRBD2 (6 bases). The germline V gene encodes CDR1 DFQATT and CDR2 SNEGSKA (reference sequence). The CDR3 runs 14 residues. V was shortened by 0 bases and J by 5 bases, with 12 bases between the two germline ends. The DNA for the CDR3 is TGCAGTGCTAGAGAGGGCGGGGAGCGAGATACGCAGTATTTT. This codes for CSAREGGERDTQYF.

In its sample, this clonotype was seen many times. The gene calls are TRBV5-1 and TRBJ2-5, with D hard to call. The CDR3 is 14 residues long. With 1 base removed from V and 0 bases from J, the gap between germline ends came to 7 bases. Germline V gene sequence: CDR1 SGHRS, CDR2 YFSETQ. The CDR3 region has the DNA TGCGCCAGCAGCTTGACGGTTGACCAAGAGACCCAGTACTTC. Amino acids: CASSLTVDQETQYF.

This clonotype was recorded at least ten times. The CDR3 loop is CATSRGGGINEQYF. The DNA for the CDR3 is TGTGCCACCAGCAGAGGAGGGGGTATCAACGAGCAGTACTTC. This chain uses TRBV15 with TRBJ2-7; TRBD1 might be the D (6 bases). Germline-derived CDR1 and CDR2 are LNHNV and YYDKDF (reference sequence). CDR3 length: 14 residues. V dropped 1 base and J dropped 5 bases, with 12 bases sitting between them.

This clonotype showed up just a few times. A much bigger clone sits one base away, suggesting this may be a read error. The chain recombines TRBV20-1 with TRBJ2-5; either TRBD1 or TRBD2 may fit D (5 bases each). Germline assignment: CDR1 DFQATT and CDR2 SNEGSKA (reference sequence). The V end was cut by 5 bases, the J end by 1 base, with 14 bases between. The CDR3 spans 14 residues. The CDR3 nucleotides are TGCAGTGCTGATGGCGCCGGGACCCAAGAGACCCAGTACTTC. It translates to CSADGAGTQETQYF.

This clonotype occurred many times. This rearrangement joins TRBV5-4 to TRBJ2-3, with 9 bases matching TRBD1. J gave up 4 bases and V 4 bases, and 13 bases lay outside the gene matches. Germline loops: CDR1 SGHNT, CDR2 YYREEE (reference sequence). The CDR3 runs to 17 residues. In DNA form, the CDR3 reads TGTGCCAGCAGCGGGGGCCGACCGGGACAGGGTGCAGATACGCAGTATTTT. Translation: CASSGGRPGQGADTQYF.

This chain uses TRBV6-1 with TRBJ2-1; D perhaps matches TRBD2 (6 bases). CDR1 and CDR2 from the germline V gene are MNHNS and SASEGT. Trimming shortened V by 0 bases and J by 6 bases, and 12 bases separated the two germline ends. The CDR3 loop spans 15 amino acids. In DNA form, the CDR3 reads TGTGCCAGCAGTGAAGCGCGCGGGAAAGGCAATGAGCAGTTCTTC. This translates into CASSEARGKGNEQFF.